The 13 T cell receptor beta chains below come from one sample, sequenced in a study of Ad26.COV2.S vaccination and SARS-CoV-2 variants. Sample treatment: 15 to 20 received Ad26.COV2.S at low or high dose, single or two shots; 5 received placebo; per-sample allocation not given. Samples were taken on day 63 after the first vaccine or placebo injection. Profiled with immunoSEQ multiplex PCR; TCRdb holds only in-frame clones, not every one. The table records about 450,000 clones, nearly 90% of them present only once. The material was peripheral blood, obtained in a trial of Ad26.COV2.S vaccine versus placebo. These receptors all stem from a person between 18 and 60 years old who received the Ad26.COV2.S COVID-19 vaccine or a placebo.

The rearrangement uses TRBV30 and TRBJ1-4; D is ambiguous. V was cut by 5 bases and J by 7 bases, with 17 bases left in between. The CDR3 has 14 amino acids. Germline CDR1 is GTSNPN and CDR2 is SVGIG (reference sequence). The CDR3 region has the DNA TGTGCCTGGGGACTGGGATCCACGGCTGAAAAACTGTTTTTT. It yields the protein CAWGLGSTAEKLFF.

The V call is TRBV11-3, the J call TRBJ2-1; the D gene is possibly TRBD2 (6 bases). The ends were cut back, 5 bases at V and 8 bases at J, with 19 bases in the middle. The CDR3 length is 15 residues. Germline V lookup: CDR1 SGHNT, CDR2 YENEEA. The CDR3: CASSRRGTPDDEQFF. The CDR3 coding sequence is TGTGCCAGCAGCCGACGGGGGACGCCTGACGATGAGCAGTTCTTC.

This clone was found once. V is TRBV5-4 and J is TRBJ1-2, with D unclear. Trimming shortened V by 3 bases and J by 4 bases, and 10 bases separated the two germline ends. The germline V gene has CDR1 SGHNT and CDR2 YYREEE (reference sequence). The CDR3 length is 13 residues. The CDR3 here is CASSSEAGYGYTF. The CDR3 DNA reads as TGTGCCAGCAGCTCTGAAGCGGGCTATGGCTACACCTTC.

CDR3 in DNA: TGTGCCAGCAGCCCGGACAGGGGAAGGGTAGCTTTCTTT. It specifies CASSPDRGRVAFF. V usage is TRBV7-9 and J usage is TRBJ1-1; 9 positions match TRBD1. Unmatched junction bases numbered 8, after V lost 5 bases and J lost 10 bases. In germline, CDR1 is SEHNR, CDR2 FQNEAQ (reference sequence). This CDR3 has 13 amino acids.

In its sample, this clone was seen once. The rearrangement uses TRBV4-2 and TRBJ2-3; unclear D gene. V was shortened by 4 bases and J by 5 bases, with 10 bases between the two germline ends. CDR1 and CDR2 from the germline V gene are LGHNA and YNFKEQ. The CDR3 is 13 amino acids. This chain's CDR3 is CASSPQTGDTQYF. The CDR3 nucleotides are TGTGCCAGCAGCCCCCAGACTGGAGATACGCAGTATTTT.

The chain recombines TRBV4-2 with TRBJ2-3; D is unresolved. Germline lookup yields CDR1 LGHNA and CDR2 YNFKEQ. Trimming removed 4 bases from V and 1 base from J, with 9 bases in between. The CDR3 length is 14 residues. The CDR3 loop is CASSPRYRTDTQYF. CDR3 sequence (DNA): TGTGCCAGCAGCCCGCGTTACCGCACAGATACGCAGTATTTT.

As DNA, the CDR3 is TGTGCCAGTAGTCTTCGCAGGGGCGCGGGGGGCTACACCTTC. It translates to CASSLRRGAGGYTF. The chain has TRBV19 and TRBJ1-2, with D possibly TRBD1 on 6 matching bases. The CDR3 extends over 14 amino acids. V lost 5 bases and J lost 8, with 18 bases in between. Germline lookup yields CDR1 LNHDA and CDR2 SQIVND (reference sequence). Variable domain in full (rest from reference TRBV19 and TRBJ1-2): DGGITQSPKYLFRKEGQNVTLSCEQNLNHDAMYWYRQDPGQGLRLIYYSQIVNDFQKGDIAEGYSVSREKKESFPLTVTSAQKNPTAFYLCASSLRRGAGGYTFGSGTRLTVV.

The chain has TRBV20-1 and TRBJ1-5, with 9 bases that match TRBD1. J gave up 6 bases and V 3 bases, and 6 bases lay outside the gene matches. Germline V gene lookup returns CDR1 DFQATT and CDR2 SNEGSKA (reference sequence). The CDR3 totals 14 residues. DNA of the CDR3: TGCAGTGCTAGTGCCTGGACAGGGGTTCAGCCCCAGCATTTT. This gives the protein CSASAWTGVQPQHF.

The V gene is TRBV28, the J gene TRBJ2-5; D unclear. Germline lookup yields CDR1 MDHEN and CDR2 SYDVKM. The CDR3 is made up of 14 amino acids. Deletions cut 1 base from V and 4 bases from J, with 10 bases between. The CDR3, as DNA: TGTGCCAGCAGTTTATTGGTTCAAGGAGAGACCCAGTACTTC. Encoded protein: CASSLLVQGETQYF.

This rearrangement joins TRBV19 to TRBJ2-3; a weak D match, TRBD2 (5 bases). V was pared by 5 bases and J by 0 bases, with 9 bases between. Germline CDR1 reads LNHDA; CDR2 reads SQIVND (reference sequence). This CDR3 has 14 residues. The chain's CDR3 is CASSPRTSTDTQYF. CDR3 DNA sequence: TGTGCCAGTAGTCCAAGGACTAGCACAGATACGCAGTATTTT.

This clone was recorded only once. The chain links TRBV7-8 to TRBJ2-5, with D possibly matching TRBD1 (5 bases). The V end was cut by 1 base, the J end by 4 bases, with 7 bases between. The CDR3 is made up of 13 amino acids. Germline CDR1 reads SGHVS; CDR2 reads FQNEAQ. For the CDR3, the DNA is TGTGCCAGCAGCTTAGTTCAGGGAGAGACCCAGTACTTC. Translating gives CASSLVQGETQYF.

V is TRBV7-2 and J is TRBJ2-7; D unresolved. Germline V lookup: CDR1 SGHTA, CDR2 FQGNSA. The CDR3 spans 13 residues. The V end was cut by 0 bases, the J end by 2 bases, with 5 bases between. Here the CDR3 DNA reads TGTGCCAGCAGCTTAGCTGGACCCTACGAGCAGTACGTC. Translating it yields CASSLAGPYEQYV.

The rearrangement uses TRBV18 and TRBJ1-1; no clear D. Germline CDR1 is KGHSH and CDR2 is LQKENI. V lost 1 base and J 4 bases, leaving 10 bases between the germline ends. The CDR3 sequence is 14 residues long. In DNA, the CDR3 is TGTGCCAGCTCACCACTGCCCTCGGGCACTGAAGCTTTCTTT. Its translation is CASSPLPSGTEAFF.